These 32 T cell receptor beta chains share one sample of origin, sequenced in a study of tumor-infiltrating lymphocytes in localized non-small cell lung cancer. The method was immunoSEQ multiplex PCR; TCRdb's version includes in-frame clones alone and lacks a portion of them. The sample consists of around 9,600 clones, around 73% of them appearing once. Sample: lung tumor tissue. Source of these receptors: a human donor with non-small cell lung cancer.

The rearrangement joins TRBV9 to TRBJ1-1; tentatively, D is TRBD1 (6 bases). Trimming pared 0 bases from V and 7 bases from J, leaving 10 bases between. Germline CDR1 reads SGDLS; CDR2 reads YYNGEE. The length of the CDR3 is 13 residues. The CDR3 loop reads CASSVAGDGEAFF. The CDR3 DNA reads TGTGCCAGCAGCGTAGCAGGGGACGGTGAAGCTTTCTTT.

Points on this clone: An end of the junction does not agree with germline; a read error may underlie this. The V gene is TRBV19, the J gene TRBJ1-5, with D possibly matching TRBD1 (6 bases). CDR1 and CDR2 (germline): LNHDA, SQIVND (reference sequence). The CDR3 has 13 amino acids. This chain's CDR3 is CASSNRENQPQHF. The CDR3 DNA reads as TGTGCCAGCAGTAACAGGGAGAACCAGCCCCAGCATTTT.

The chain is built from TRBV9 and TRBJ2-7; no clear D gene. The CDR3 totals 14 residues. Germline V gene sequence: CDR1 SGDLS, CDR2 YYNGEE. V lost 2 bases and J 0 bases, leaving 9 bases between the germline ends. CDR3 DNA sequence: TGTGCCAGCAGCGTCGGTCTGGACTCCTACGAGCAGTACTTC. Its translation is CASSVGLDSYEQYF.

The rearrangement joins TRBV14 to TRBJ2-3; 8 nucleotides line up with TRBD1. Germline V gene data show CDR1 as SGHDN and CDR2 as FVKESK. V shed 2 bases and J 0 bases; nucleotides not matched to a gene: 4. The CDR3 length is 16 residues. CDR3 sequence: CASSQPTGASTDTQYF. The CDR3 nucleotides read TGTGCCAGCAGCCAACCGACAGGGGCTAGCACAGATACGCAGTATTTT. The full variable domain, in which reference TRBV14 and TRBJ2-3 provide the parts outside the CDR3, is EAGVTQFPSHSVIEKGQTVTLRCDPISGHDNLYWYRRVMGKEIKFLLHFVKESKQDESGMPNNRFLAERTGGTYSTLKVQPAELEDSGVYFCASSQPTGASTDTQYFGPGTRLTVL.

The CDR3 DNA sequence: TGTGCCACCAGCAGAGTGGGGACAGCCCGCCGGGAGCTGTTTTTT. It specifies CATSRVGTARRELFF. The chain links TRBV15 to TRBJ2-2; 7 bases are shared with TRBD1. Germline loops: CDR1 LNHNV, CDR2 YYDKDF (reference sequence). CDR3 length: 15 residues. V was pared by 1 base and J by 9 bases, with 8 bases of the junction left unmatched.

The V call is TRBV15, the J call TRBJ1-5; a possible D gene is TRBD1 (5 bases). This CDR3 has 15 residues. Germline CDR1 LNHNV, CDR2 YYDKDF (reference sequence). V was cut by 1 base and J by 6 bases, with 13 bases left in between. The CDR3 loop is CATSRGSGRSQPQHF. Here the CDR3 DNA reads TGTGCCACCAGCAGAGGGTCAGGGAGAAGTCAGCCCCAGCATTTT.

V usage is TRBV10-3 and J usage is TRBJ1-5, with D possibly being TRBD1 (6 bases). CDR1 and CDR2 (germline): ENHRY, SYGVKD. The CDR3 runs to 13 residues. With 7 bases removed from V and 1 base from J, the gap between germline ends came to 8 bases. The CDR3 region is CAINRESNQPQHF. CDR3 bases: TGTGCCATCAACAGGGAAAGCAATCAGCCCCAGCATTTT.

This clone was counted a few times. This chain joins TRBV7-2 and TRBJ1-3; D is unresolved. This CDR3 is built from 14 residues. The V end was cut by 5 bases, the J end by 0 bases, with 8 bases between. Germline V gives CDR1 SGHTA, CDR2 FQGNSA. The CDR3 region is CASSPSLSGNTIYF. The CDR3 nucleotides read TGTGCCAGCAGCCCAAGCCTCTCTGGAAACACCATATATTTT. The whole variable domain, remainder taken from reference TRBV7-2 and TRBJ1-3, is GAGVSQSPSNKVTEKGKDVELRCDPISGHTALYWYRQSLGQGLEFLIYFQGNSAPDKSGLPSDRFSAERTGGSVSTLTIQRTQQEDSAVYLCASSPSLSGNTIYFGEGSWLTVV.

V and J are TRBV11-2 and TRBJ2-5; D uncertain. V lost 3 bases and J 2 bases, leaving 7 bases between the germline ends. The V gene's germline CDR1 is SGHAT and CDR2 FQNNGV. The CDR3 runs to 13 residues. DNA for the CDR3: TGTGCCAGCAGCTTCTCACAACAAGAGACCCAGTACTTC. It specifies CASSFSQQETQYF.

This chain connects TRBV25-1 to TRBJ2-5, with a tentative D call TRBD2 (6 bases). V dropped 1 base and J dropped 3 bases, with 12 bases sitting between them. Germline CDR1 is MGHDK and CDR2 is SYGVNS. The CDR3 runs to 15 residues. The DNA of the CDR3 is TGTGCCAGCAGTGAATTGGCTAGCGATGAAGAGACCCAGTACTTC. It codes for CASSELASDEETQYF.

V usage is TRBV5-1 and J usage is TRBJ2-2; TRBD2 matches at 8 bases. This CDR3 is 16 amino acids long. CDR1 SGHRS and CDR2 YFSETQ come from the germline V gene. The V and J ends lost 2 bases and 1 base, in that order; junction bases with no gene match: 4. The CDR3 DNA reads as TGCGCCAGCAGCTTCTACGCGGGAGGGAACACCGGGGAGCTGTTTTTT. It yields the protein CASSFYAGGNTGELFF.

V is TRBV10-3 and J is TRBJ1-2; D gene unclear. This CDR3 comprises 13 residues. The V gene's germline CDR1 is ENHRY and CDR2 SYGVKD. V was shortened by 7 bases and J by 4 bases, with 13 bases between the two germline ends. CDR3 bases: TGTGCCATCAAAACGGCCGCCGGCTATGGCTACACCTTC. Encoded protein: CAIKTAAGYGYTF.

The chain employs TRBV29-1 and TRBJ1-2, with D possibly being TRBD1 (6 bases). The CDR3 runs 13 residues. The germline V gene has CDR1 SQVTM and CDR2 ANQGSEA. Trimming shortened V by 5 bases and J by 4 bases, and 14 bases separated the two germline ends. In DNA form, the CDR3 reads TGCAGCGTTTCCAGGGGCGATGGCTATGGCTACACCTTC. This sequence encodes CSVSRGDGYGYTF.

The chain has TRBV9 and TRBJ1-2, with TRBD1 matching 9 bases. This CDR3 is 15 amino acids long. J lost 7 bases, V lost 1 base, and 8 bases had no gene match. The V gene's germline CDR1 is SGDLS and CDR2 YYNGEE. DNA for the CDR3: TGTGCCAGCAGCGTAACAGGGGGCGCTCAGGGTGGCTACACCTTC. Protein sequence: CASSVTGGAQGGYTF.

The CDR3 sequence is CASRRGGRAPGEQFF. The CDR3 DNA reads as TGTGCCAGCAGAAGAGGAGGGCGCGCACCGGGAGAGCAGTTCTTC. The chain links TRBV27 to TRBJ2-1; a weak D match, TRBD2 (6 bases). The CDR3 is 15 residues long. V gave up 6 bases and J gave up 10 bases, with 22 bases separating them. Germline V lookup: CDR1 MNHEY, CDR2 SMNVEV (reference sequence).

The rearrangement links TRBV18 to TRBJ2-5, with TRBD2 matching 7 bases. Unmatched junction bases numbered 7, after V lost 2 bases and J lost 1 base. Germline V gives CDR1 KGHSH, CDR2 LQKENI. This CDR3 has 16 residues. CDR3 loop: CASSPDRAGIQETQYF. As DNA, the CDR3 is TGTGCCAGCTCACCAGACCGAGCGGGGATCCAAGAGACCCAGTACTTC.

Notes on this clone: One end of the junction varies from germline; a read error may be responsible. The CDR3 loop is CASSAGDGTEAFF. The CDR3 DNA reads as TGTGCCAGCAGTGCTGGGGATGGCACTGAAGCCTTCTTT. The chain is built from TRBV2 and TRBJ1-1, with D uncertain. Germline loops: CDR1 SNHLY, CDR2 FYNNEI. CDR3 size: 13 residues.

The count of this clone is one. This rearrangement joins TRBV19 to TRBJ1-1; the D gene is possibly TRBD1 (5 bases). This CDR3 contains 13 residues. V lost 7 bases and J lost 5, with 14 bases in between. The germline CDR1 and CDR2 sequences are LNHDA and SQIVND (reference sequence). The CDR3 here is CASNDGWGTEAFF. The CDR3 DNA follows: TGTGCCAGTAACGATGGGTGGGGGACTGAAGCTTTCTTT.

The rearrangement links TRBV4-1 to TRBJ2-5, with 10 bases that match TRBD2. With V trimmed by 3 bases and J by 4 bases, 11 bases remained unmatched. The CDR3 runs 17 residues. Looked up from germline, CDR1 is MGHRA and CDR2 is YSYEKL. The DNA of the CDR3 is TGCGCCAGCAGCCAGCGGATAGCGGGAGGAAGCGCAGAGACCCAGTACTTC. This translates into CASSQRIAGGSAETQYF.

The chain carries TRBV21-1 and TRBJ1-4; TRBD1 was called by the table and not checked on the DNA. TRBV21-1 is assigned pseudogene status. CDR3 size: 16 residues. CDR3 sequence (DNA): TGTGCCAGCAGCAAAAAACACAAATCAACTAATGAAAAACTGTTTTTT. This translates into CASSKKHKSTNEKLFF.

This clone came up a few times. This chain uses TRBV2 with TRBJ2-1, with a possible D match to TRBD1 (5 bases). Germline lookup yields CDR1 SNHLY and CDR2 FYNNEI. Trimming removed 4 bases at V and 4 bases at J, with 14 bases between. The CDR3 loop spans 15 amino acids. The CDR3 sequence is CASSVAGMGYNEQFF. In DNA form, the CDR3 reads TGTGCCAGCAGTGTCGCAGGGATGGGTTACAATGAGCAGTTCTTC.

The chain carries TRBV4-3 and TRBJ2-7; D unclear. Trimming shortened V by 10 bases and J by 6 bases, and 22 bases separated the two germline ends. Germline values: CDR1 LGHNA, CDR2 YSLEER. The CDR3 runs to 14 residues. In nucleotides, the CDR3 is TGCGCCACCGGACGGGTCCCGTTCGTGGGCGAGCAGTACTTC. It is translated as CATGRVPFVGEQYF.

This chain links TRBV28 with TRBJ2-5; D is perhaps TRBD1 (6 bases). V lost 5 bases and J 5 bases, leaving 21 bases between the germline ends. The CDR3 length is 16 residues. Germline V gene sequence: CDR1 MDHEN, CDR2 SYDVKM. CDR3 bases: TGTGCCAGCAGTCCCTCAACAGGGCGGTTGGTGGAGACCCAGTACTTC. The encoded protein is CASSPSTGRLVETQYF.

The chain has TRBV6-1 and TRBJ2-7; no firm D call. V was trimmed by 6 bases and J by 3 bases, leaving 12 bases between them. Germline values: CDR1 MNHNS, CDR2 SASEGT. The CDR3 spans 13 residues. CDR3 amino acids: CASSQGPDYEQYF. CDR3 in DNA: TGTGCCAGCAGCCAAGGGCCAGACTACGAGCAGTACTTC.

This chain uses TRBV5-5 with TRBJ2-1; TRBD1 aligns across 7 bases. Germline V gene data show CDR1 as SGHKS and CDR2 as YYEKEE (reference sequence). V gave up 4 bases and J gave up 5 bases; unmatched junction bases: 15. The length of the CDR3 is 17 residues. The CDR3 DNA is TGTGCCAGCAGCCCTGGGGTTGACAGGGCCCTCCACAATGAGCAGTTCTTC. Translated, it gives CASSPGVDRALHNEQFF.

The DNA for the CDR3 is TGTGCCAGCTCTCGGGACAAGTGGGGGACCCAGTACTTC. Translating it yields CASSRDKWGTQYF. This chain links TRBV6-1 with TRBJ2-5, with D perhaps TRBD1 (6 bases). Germline assignment: CDR1 MNHNS and CDR2 SASEGT. Trimming pared 8 bases from V and 7 bases from J, leaving 17 bases between. The CDR3 consists of 13 residues.

This clone was recorded once. The CDR3 is CASSFRTGRTEAFF. For the CDR3, the DNA is TGTGCCAGCAGCTTCCGGACAGGGAGGACTGAAGCTTTCTTT. The V gene is TRBV13, the J gene TRBJ1-1; TRBD1 agrees at 8 bases. Germline V lookup: CDR1 PRHDT, CDR2 FYEKMQ (reference sequence). Unmatched junction bases numbered 5, after V lost 3 bases and J lost 5 bases. CDR3 length: 14 amino acids.

V gene TRBV14 combines with J gene TRBJ2-1, with D possibly TRBD2 on 7 matching bases. V shed 4 bases and J shed 1 base, with 17 bases lying between them. Germline CDR1 and CDR2: SGHDN and FVKESK. The CDR3 contains 17 residues. In nucleotides, the CDR3 is TGTGCCAGCAGCCCCCACCCGGCGGGGGCTTCCTACAATGAGCAGTTCTTC. This codes for CASSPHPAGASYNEQFF.

The rearrangement links TRBV11-2 to TRBJ2-3; D is tentatively TRBD1 or TRBD2 (5 bases each). Germline CDR1 SGHAT, CDR2 FQNNGV. The CDR3 is 15 residues long. V was cut by 3 bases and J by 0 bases, with 10 bases left in between. CDR3 protein: CASSLGPKSTDTQYF. The CDR3 DNA reads as TGTGCCAGCAGCTTGGGACCGAAAAGCACAGATACGCAGTATTTT.

Here the CDR3 reads CASSPTDRSNEQFF. In DNA, the CDR3 is TGTGCCAGCAGCCCGACGGACAGGAGCAATGAGCAGTTCTTC. This chain joins TRBV7-2 and TRBJ2-1, with 7 bases that match TRBD1. The CDR3 length is 14 residues. From germline, CDR1 is SGHTA and CDR2 FQGNSA. V lost 5 bases, J lost 6 bases, and 7 bases stayed unmatched.

This sequence joins TRBV30 and TRBJ1-6; tentative D call: TRBD1 (6 bases). The ends were cut back, 5 bases at V and 7 bases at J, with 24 bases in the middle. Germline loops: CDR1 GTSNPN, CDR2 SVGIG (reference sequence). The CDR3 runs 17 residues. The CDR3 sequence is CAWGTALGGAINSPLHF. The CDR3 DNA is TGTGCCTGGGGAACTGCTCTTGGGGGGGCCATAAATTCACCCCTCCACTTT. Full variable domain (remainder filled in from reference TRBV30 and TRBJ1-6): SQTIHQWPATLVQPVGSPLSLECTVEGTSNPNLYWYRQAAGRGLQLLFYSVGIGQISSEVPQNLSASRPQDRQFILSSKKLLLSDSGFYLCAWGTALGGAINSPLHFGNGTRLTVT.

The chain employs TRBV5-5 and TRBJ1-2; a weak D match, TRBD1 (5 bases). CDR1 is SGHKS and CDR2 is YYEKEE in the germline V gene (reference sequence). V lost 2 bases and J lost 8, with 13 bases in between. The CDR3 contains 13 residues. The CDR3 coding sequence is TGTGCCAGCAGCTTTTCCGGGGCGGGGGGCTACACCTTC. It is translated as CASSFSGAGGYTF.